The 15 T cell receptor beta chains listed next were all sequenced from one sample in a study of OX40 agonist ivuxolimab in advanced cancers. Receptors were amplified or captured by the immunoSEQ multiplex PCR assay. TCRdb obtained this table from immuneACCESS and retained in-frame rearrangements with V and J assigned. These tables miss some clones; where compared with another copy, unresolved V genes account for less than half of the shortfall, and the remainder is unexplained. Here the sample has under 110,000 clones; 90% occur a single time. 0.48% of the sample lies in the top ten. The input for sequencing was CD4+ or CD8+ T cells sorted from blood, taken in a trial of the OX40 agonist ivuxolimab. The receptors here all came from an adult with an advanced solid tumor such as melanoma, head and neck, liver or kidney cancer.

Concerning this clone: The junction departs from the called germline gene at one end, perhaps through a read error. This chain joins TRBV14 and TRBJ2-1; 10 bases match TRBD1. Germline V lookup: CDR1 SGHDN, CDR2 FVKESK. The CDR3 runs to 13 residues. As DNA, the CDR3 is TGTGCCAGCAGCCAAGTAATGGGACAGGGGATGCTCTTC. Translated: CASSQVMGQGMLF.

This clone is a singleton in its sample. This chain uses TRBV2 with TRBJ2-3; D not certain. V was trimmed by 5 bases and J by 6 bases, leaving 9 bases between them. Germline CDR1 and CDR2: SNHLY and FYNNEI. This CDR3 spans 12 amino acids. The CDR3 sequence is CASSQGKDTQYF. CDR3 in DNA: TGTGCCAGCAGTCAAGGGAAGGATACGCAGTATTTT.

CDR3 sequence reads: CANRQGPNQPQHF. The DNA for the CDR3 is TGTGCCAACCGACAGGGACCTAATCAGCCCCAGCATTTT. The gene calls are TRBV2 and TRBJ1-5; 7 bases line up with TRBD1. The CDR3 totals 13 residues. Germline CDR1 is SNHLY and CDR2 is FYNNEI. V was clipped by 10 bases and J by 4 bases; unmatched bases: 7.

The chain is built from TRBV11-2 and TRBJ2-5, with D perhaps matching TRBD1 or TRBD2 (6 bases each). The J call may be faulty, since TRBJ2-7 better matches the DNA end. Germline-derived CDR1 and CDR2 are SGHAT and FQNNGV. This CDR3 is 14 amino acids long. CDR3: CASTGGGRGLEQYF. The CDR3 DNA is TGTGCCAGCACCGGAGGGGGTCGAGGTCTCGAGCAGTACTTC.

This chain links TRBV12-5 with TRBJ2-1, with a tentative D call TRBD2 (7 bases). Trimming stripped 5 bases from V and 4 bases from J, with 12 bases between. The CDR3 has 14 residues. Germline CDR1 reads LGHNT; CDR2 reads FRNRAP. CDR3 sequence (DNA): TGTGCTAGTGGTAACGGGGGGCCGTACAATGAGCAGTTCTTC. Residues: CASGNGGPYNEQFF.

V and J are TRBV27 and TRBJ1-4; D is perhaps TRBD1 (5 bases). V was pared by 6 bases and J by 0 bases, with 14 bases between. This CDR3 is built from 16 residues. The germline gives CDR1 MNHEY, CDR2 SMNVEV (reference sequence). The CDR3 is CASSLGGRATNEKLFF. The CDR3 DNA is TGTGCCAGCAGCCTGGGGGGGAGAGCAACTAATGAAAAACTGTTTTTT.

The chain recombines TRBV9 with TRBJ2-5; 15 bases agree with TRBD2. The V segment lost 0 bases and the J segment 2 bases; nucleotides outside the gene matches: 8. Germline loops: CDR1 SGDLS, CDR2 YYNGEE. The CDR3 runs 19 residues. Written as DNA, the CDR3 is TGTGCCAGCAGCGTAGAGGGACTAGCGGGGGGCGGAAGACAAGAGACCCAGTACTTC. This codes for CASSVEGLAGGGRQETQYF. Supplemented by reference TRBV9 and TRBJ2-5, the full variable domain reads DSGVTQTPKHLITATGQRVTLRCSPRSGDLSVYWYQQSLDQGLQFLIQYYNGEERAKGNILERFSAQQFPDLHSELNLSSLELGDSALYFCASSVEGLAGGGRQETQYFGPGTRLLVL.

The sample holds one count of this clone. The J gene is TRBJ2-7, the V gene TRBV6-1, with D possibly being TRBD2 (5 bases). The CDR3 is made up of 12 amino acids. V lost 7 bases and J 3 bases, leaving 10 bases between the germline ends. Germline loops: CDR1 MNHNS, CDR2 SASEGT. The CDR3 here is CASNEGVYEQYF. For the CDR3, the DNA is TGTGCCAGCAATGAGGGAGTCTACGAGCAGTACTTC.

The chain is built from TRBV2 and TRBJ2-5; no definite D call. This CDR3 region has 10 residues. Per the germline V gene, CDR1 is SNHLY and CDR2 is FYNNEI. V was shortened by 6 bases and J by 4 bases, with 3 bases between the two germline ends. The CDR3 sequence is CASRRETQYF. CDR3 DNA sequence: TGTGCCAGCAGACGAGAGACCCAGTACTTC.

The J gene is TRBJ2-7, the V gene TRBV6-6, with D maybe TRBD2 (5 bases). From germline, CDR1 is MNHNY and CDR2 SVGAGI (reference sequence). The CDR3 runs 14 residues. V shed 6 bases and J shed 3 bases, with 15 bases lying between them. In DNA form, the CDR3 reads TGTGCCAGCAGGCCCCACGGGGAAGGCTACGAGCAGTACTTC. Residues: CASRPHGEGYEQYF.

In DNA, the CDR3 is TGTGCCAGCAGTACGGAGGGCTCCAGTAATTCACCCCTCCACTTT. Amino acids: CASSTEGSSNSPLHF. The chain is built from TRBV28 and TRBJ1-6; D is unclear. V was trimmed by 5 bases and J by 6 bases, leaving 14 bases between them. The length of the CDR3 is 15 residues. CDR1 and CDR2 from the germline V gene are MDHEN and SYDVKM.

This chain joins TRBV5-4 and TRBJ2-5; D tentatively reads TRBD1 or TRBD2 (6 bases each). The CDR3 spans 13 residues. V was cut by 1 base and J by 5 bases, with 9 bases left in between. Germline V gene lookup returns CDR1 SGHNT and CDR2 YYREEE (reference sequence). The CDR3, as DNA: TGTGCCAGCAGCTTGCGGGGGCCGGAGACCCAGTACTTC. It translates to CASSLRGPETQYF.

V usage is TRBV4-1 and J usage is TRBJ2-3, with 7 positions matching TRBD2. V gave up 3 bases and J gave up 2 bases; unmatched junction bases: 11. The CDR3 is 17 amino acids. Germline V CDR1 and CDR2: MGHRA, YSYEKL. CDR3 residues: CASSHPRLSGDTDTQYF. CDR3 sequence (DNA): TGCGCCAGCAGCCACCCCCGACTGAGCGGGGACACAGATACGCAGTATTTT.

This rearrangement joins TRBV27 to TRBJ2-5; D may be TRBD1 (5 bases). Between the trimmed V and J ends, which lost 3 bases and 6 bases, there was a span of 8 bases. There are 12 residues in the CDR3. The germline gives CDR1 MNHEY, CDR2 SMNVEV (reference sequence). CDR3 residues: CASSFRGQTQYF. The CDR3 DNA follows: TGTGCCAGCAGTTTTAGGGGCCAGACCCAGTACTTC.

The genes are TRBV7-6 and TRBJ2-1, with 9 bases identical to TRBD1. Trimming cost V 5 bases and J 4 bases; bases outside gene matches: 9. Germline-derived CDR1 and CDR2 are SGHVS and FNYEAQ. The CDR3 is 16 residues long. The CDR3 nucleotides are TGTGCCAGCAGCCCAGGCGGACAGGGGCTTTACAATGAGCAGTTCTTC. It encodes CASSPGGQGLYNEQFF. The whole variable domain, filled in from reference TRBV7-6 and TRBJ2-1, reads GAGVSQSPRYKVTKRGQDVALRCDPISGHVSLYWYRQALGQGPEFLTYFNYEAQQDKSGLPNDRFSAERPEGSISTLTIQRTEQRDSAMYRCASSPGGQGLYNEQFFGPGTRLTVL.